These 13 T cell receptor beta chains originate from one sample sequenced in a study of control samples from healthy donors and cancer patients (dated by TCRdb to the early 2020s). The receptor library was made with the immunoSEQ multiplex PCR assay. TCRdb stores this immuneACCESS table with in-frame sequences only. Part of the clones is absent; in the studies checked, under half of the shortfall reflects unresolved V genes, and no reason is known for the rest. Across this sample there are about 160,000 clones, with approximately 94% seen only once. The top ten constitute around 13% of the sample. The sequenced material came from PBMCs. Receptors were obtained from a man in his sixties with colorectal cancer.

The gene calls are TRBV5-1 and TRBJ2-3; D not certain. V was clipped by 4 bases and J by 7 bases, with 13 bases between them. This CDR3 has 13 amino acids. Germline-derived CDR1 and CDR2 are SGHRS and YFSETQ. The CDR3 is CASSLGGENTQYF. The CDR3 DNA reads TGCGCCAGCAGCCTCGGCGGAGAGAATACGCAGTATTTT.

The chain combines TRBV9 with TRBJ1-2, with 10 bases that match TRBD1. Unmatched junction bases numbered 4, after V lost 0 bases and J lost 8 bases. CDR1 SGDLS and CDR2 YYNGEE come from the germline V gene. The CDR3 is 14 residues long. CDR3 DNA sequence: TGTGCCAGCAGCGTAGTTGGGACAGGGGAAGGCTACACCTTC. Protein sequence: CASSVVGTGEGYTF. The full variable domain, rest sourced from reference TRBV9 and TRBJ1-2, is DSGVTQTPKHLITATGQRVTLRCSPRSGDLSVYWYQQSLDQGLQFLIQYYNGEERAKGNILERFSAQQFPDLHSELNLSSLELGDSALYFCASSVVGTGEGYTFGSGTRLTVV.

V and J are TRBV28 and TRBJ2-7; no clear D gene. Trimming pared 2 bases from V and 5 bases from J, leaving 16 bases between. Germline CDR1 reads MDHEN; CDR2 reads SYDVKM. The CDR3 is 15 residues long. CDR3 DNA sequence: TGTGCCAGCAGTTTAGGATTCCCCGAGGACCACGAGCAGTACTTC. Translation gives CASSLGFPEDHEQYF. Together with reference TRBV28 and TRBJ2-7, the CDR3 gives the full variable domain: DVKVTQSSRYLVKRTGEKVFLECVQDMDHENMFWYRQDPGLGLRLIYFSYDVKMKEKGDIPEGYSVSREKKERFSLILESASTNQTSMYLCASSLGFPEDHEQYFGPGTRLTVT.

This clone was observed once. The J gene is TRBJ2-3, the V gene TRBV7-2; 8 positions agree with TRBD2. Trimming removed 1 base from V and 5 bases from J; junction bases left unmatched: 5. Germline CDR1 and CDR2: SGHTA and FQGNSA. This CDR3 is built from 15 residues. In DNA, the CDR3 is TGTGCCAGCAGCTTAGTCGGGACTAGGGGAGATACGCAGTATTTT. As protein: CASSLVGTRGDTQYF.

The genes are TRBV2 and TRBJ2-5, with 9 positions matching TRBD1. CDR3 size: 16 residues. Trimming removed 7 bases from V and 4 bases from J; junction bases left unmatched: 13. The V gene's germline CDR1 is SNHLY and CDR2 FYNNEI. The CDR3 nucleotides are TGTGCCAGCACCCTACAGGGGGCTAAGATGGGAGAGACCCAGTACTTC. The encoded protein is CASTLQGAKMGETQYF.

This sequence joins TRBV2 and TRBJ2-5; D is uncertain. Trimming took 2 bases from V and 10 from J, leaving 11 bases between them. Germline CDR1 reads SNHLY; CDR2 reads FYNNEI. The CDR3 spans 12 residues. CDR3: CASSEQRRIQYF. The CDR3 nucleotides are TGTGCCAGCAGTGAACAGAGACGCATCCAGTACTTC.

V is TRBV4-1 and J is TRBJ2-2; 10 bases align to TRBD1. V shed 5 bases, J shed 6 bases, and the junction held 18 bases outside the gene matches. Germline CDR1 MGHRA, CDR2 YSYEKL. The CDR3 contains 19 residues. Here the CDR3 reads CASSSSTTYPGTGAGELFF. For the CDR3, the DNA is TGCGCCAGCAGCTCCTCGACCACGTACCCAGGGACAGGGGCCGGGGAGCTGTTTTTT.

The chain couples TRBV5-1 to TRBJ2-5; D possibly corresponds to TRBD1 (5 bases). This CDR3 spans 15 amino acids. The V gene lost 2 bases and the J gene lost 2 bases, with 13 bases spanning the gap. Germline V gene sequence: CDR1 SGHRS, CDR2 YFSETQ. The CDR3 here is CASSFTRGQQETQYF. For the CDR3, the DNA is TGCGCCAGCAGCTTTACACGCGGACAACAAGAGACCCAGTACTTC.

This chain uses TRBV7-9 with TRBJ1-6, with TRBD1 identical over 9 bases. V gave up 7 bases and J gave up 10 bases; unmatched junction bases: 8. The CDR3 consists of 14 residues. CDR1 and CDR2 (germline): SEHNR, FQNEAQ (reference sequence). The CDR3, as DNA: TGTGCCAGCACCACGGGACAGGGCGAGTCACCCCTCCACTTT. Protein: CASTTGQGESPLHF.

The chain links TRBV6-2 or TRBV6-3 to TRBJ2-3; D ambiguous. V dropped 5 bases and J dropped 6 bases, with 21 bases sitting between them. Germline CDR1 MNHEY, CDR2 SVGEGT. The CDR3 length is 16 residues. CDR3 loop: CASSHPTEVLGDTQYF. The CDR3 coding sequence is TGTGCCAGCAGTCACCCCACAGAGGTCCTGGGGGATACGCAGTATTTT.

The CDR3 coding sequence is TGCGCCAGCAGCCAAGAACATTCGCAGGGTCAGAATTCACCCCTCCACTTT. This translates into CASSQEHSQGQNSPLHF. J is TRBJ1-6 and V is TRBV4-1, with TRBD1 as a possible D gene (5 bases). The CDR3 is 17 residues long. Trimming pared 0 bases from V and 7 bases from J, leaving 16 bases between. The germline V gene encodes CDR1 MGHRA and CDR2 YSYEKL.

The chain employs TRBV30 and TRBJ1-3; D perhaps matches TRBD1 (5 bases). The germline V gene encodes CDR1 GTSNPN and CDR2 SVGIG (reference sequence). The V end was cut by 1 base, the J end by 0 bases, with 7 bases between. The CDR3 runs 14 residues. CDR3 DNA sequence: TGTGCCTGGAGTGAAGGGACCTCTGGAAACACCATATATTTT. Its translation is CAWSEGTSGNTIYF.

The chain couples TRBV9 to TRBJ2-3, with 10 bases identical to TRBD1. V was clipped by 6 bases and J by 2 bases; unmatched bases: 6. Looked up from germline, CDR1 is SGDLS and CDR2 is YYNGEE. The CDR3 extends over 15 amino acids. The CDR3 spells CASTRTGGPTDTQYF. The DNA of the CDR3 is TGTGCCAGCACGCGGACAGGGGGTCCCACAGATACGCAGTATTTT.